This TCR beta chain was profiled in a study of blood T cell repertoires in COVID-19. Across the whole study: Specimens from acute and convalescent COVID-19 originated in the United States, Italy and Spain. PBMCs, B-cell-depleted T cells, or T cells were the source of the cDNA or gDNA that made up the material.

Germline CDR1 SGHRS, CDR2 YFSETQ. The V segment lost 0 bases and the J segment 4 bases; nucleotides outside the gene matches: 6. The CDR3 contains 15 residues. As originally analysed: Amplifying reference gene primers gave estimates of nucleated cell counts. Clones were sequenced by immunoSEQ multiplex PCR, and TCRdb holds only the in-frame ones, with some missing. D and trimming come from the DNA, and the V and J calls and clone size come from that table. The sample lists 150,000 to 180,000 clones; over 60% were seen once. This rearrangement joins TRBV5-1 to TRBJ2-5, with TRBD2 matching over 7 bases. Sequenced: peripheral blood. The TCR sequence derives from a man at least 80 years old with acute or convalescent COVID-19. CDR3: CASSLAGGKGETQYF. The DNA for the CDR3 is TGCGCCAGCAGCTTGGCCGGGGGGAAGGGAGAGACCCAGTACTTC.